This TCR beta chain was sequenced for a study of blood T cells in healthy people across ages. Findings and limits, study-wide: From one million sequenced T cells, diversity estimates were lower bounds. More naive CD4+ cells and higher diversity marked long-lived donors relative to aged donors.

CDR1 is SQVTM and CDR2 is ANQGSEA in the germline V gene. This CDR3 region has 13 residues. V was shortened by 5 bases and J by 0 bases, with 8 bases between the two germline ends. Primers used in a second PCR of roughly 7 to 12 cycles were a sample-barcoded 5' primer and a J-beta primer mix. No fewer than 2.5 million CDR3-containing paired-end reads came from each sample. MiXCR, run by TCRdb on the 5' RACE reads, gives a single entry per CDR3 protein. The sample lists about 670,000 distinct CDR3 sequences, over 40% occurring once. A note on this clonotype: Its cognate antigen is unknown.

This sequence joins TRBV29-1 and TRBJ1-5; no firm D call. Material for sequencing was blood. The clonotype comes from a man older than 75 in good health. CDR3 region: CSVRRDSNQPQHF. CDR3 DNA sequence: TGCAGCGTTCGACGGGATAGCAATCAGCCCCAGCATTTT.